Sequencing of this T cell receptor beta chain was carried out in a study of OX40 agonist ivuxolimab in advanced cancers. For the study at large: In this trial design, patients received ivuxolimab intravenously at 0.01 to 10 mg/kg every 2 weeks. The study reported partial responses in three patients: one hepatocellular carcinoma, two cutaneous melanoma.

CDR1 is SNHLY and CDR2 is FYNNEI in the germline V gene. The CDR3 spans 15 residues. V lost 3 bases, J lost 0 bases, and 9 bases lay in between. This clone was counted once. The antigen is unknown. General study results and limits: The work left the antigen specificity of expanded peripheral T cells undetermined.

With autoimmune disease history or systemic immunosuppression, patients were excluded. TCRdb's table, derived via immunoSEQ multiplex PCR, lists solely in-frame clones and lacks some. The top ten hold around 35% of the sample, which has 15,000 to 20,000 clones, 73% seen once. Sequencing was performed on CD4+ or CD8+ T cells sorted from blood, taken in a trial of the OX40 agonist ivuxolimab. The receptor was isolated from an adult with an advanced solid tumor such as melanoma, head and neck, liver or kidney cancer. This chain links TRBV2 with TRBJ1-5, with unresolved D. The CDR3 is CASSELELSNQPQHF. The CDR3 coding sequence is TGTGCCAGCAGTGAGTTAGAGCTTAGCAATCAGCCCCAGCATTTT.